The 6 T cell receptor delta chains presented below share a single source sample, sequenced in a study of DNA immune sequencing with unique molecular identifiers. Primers for all 8 TRDV and 4 TRDJ genes amplified genomic DNA in 32-plex. A 12-nucleotide UMI was added during around 3 barcoding PCR cycles before adapter PCR. TCRdb re-called clones from the multiplex PCR reads using CATT. The top ten clones hold roughly 53% of a sample with 4,800 or so delta-chain clones, about 11% of them seen once. Sequenced material: gamma-delta T cells enriched from blood buffy coat, or unenriched PBMCs (not recorded which). The receptors here all came from a human donor in good health.

The chain is built from TRDV1 and TRDJ1, with 8 nucleotides matching TRDD3. No J segment appears in TCRdb, so it was assigned here by matching the sequence to germline. The V gene's germline CDR1 is TSWWSYY and CDR2 QGS. The J segment lost 4 bases and the V segment lost 2 bases, leaving 30 bases of the junction unmatched. CDR3 length: 23 amino acids. The CDR3: CALGEGYLLRLVRDTREGDKLIF. In DNA form, the CDR3 reads TGTGCTCTTGGGGAAGGTTACCTCCTACGCCTGGTACGGGATACGCGTGAGGGCGATAAACTCATCTTT.

This clone was recorded a few times. The J gene was recorded as TRDJ1; no V gene was called; TRDD3, the table's D call, was not compared with the DNA. This CDR3 comprises 23 residues. DNA for the CDR3: TGTGCCTGTGACACCGTTTCCCTAGGTCTGGGGGATAAGGATTTAGTCGGCGGAAATAAACTCATCTTT. Its translation is CACDTVSLGLGDKDLVGGNKLIF.

With respect to this clone: This likely stems from a read error, as it lies one base from a far larger clone. The sample holds other DNA sequences that translate to the same CDR3. V and J are TRDV2 and TRDJ3; the match to TRDD3 covers 9 bases. The V and J ends lost 4 bases and 0 bases, in that order; junction bases with no gene match: 12. Germline V lookup: CDR1 GEAIGNYY, CDR2 EKD. The CDR3 is 20 residues long. Here the CDR3 reads CACDPIVLGESSWDTRQMFF. In DNA, the CDR3 is TGTGCCTGTGATCCTATTGTACTGGGGGAAAGCTCCTGGGACACCCGACAGATGTTTTTC.

This clone was seen a few times. This sequence is one base from a far larger clone and is likely a read error. Other DNA sequences in the same sample also yield this CDR3. The chain is built from TRDV2 and TRDJ1; 11 nucleotides match TRDD3. The CDR3 is made up of 18 amino acids. Germline CDR1 reads GEAIGNYY; CDR2 reads EKD. This CDR3 reads CACDILGDTGGETDKLIF. The CDR3 DNA is TGTGCCTGTGACATTTTGGGGGATACGGGGGGCGAGACCGACAAACTCATCTTT.

A few counts support this clone. The mismatch at residue 4 between this DNA's translation and the TCRdb protein of a much larger clone likely reflects a read error; the protein shown is translated from the DNA. V gene TRDV2 combines with J gene TRDJ1; possibly TRDD3 for D (5 bases). The germline V gene encodes CDR1 GEAIGNYY and CDR2 EKD. This CDR3 has 15 residues. The CDR3 nucleotides read TGTGCCTGTTACACCGTAGGGGAGTACACCGATAAACTCATCTTT. It yields the protein CACYTVGEYTDKLIF.

Relative to its sample, this clone is medium-sized (0.01 to 0.1%). The sample has other DNA sequences that encode this CDR3 too. The chain employs TRDV2 and TRDJ1; TRDD2 or TRDD3 may be the D gene (6 bases each). This CDR3 region has 19 residues. CDR1 and CDR2 (germline): GEAIGNYY, EKD. Trimming shortened V by 1 base and J by 0 bases, and 23 bases separated the two germline ends. The CDR3 DNA is TGTGCCTGTGACACAACCTTCCGGGGGCTGGGGATCGACACCGATAAACTCATCTTT. Its protein is CACDTTFRGLGIDTDKLIF.